The clone carrying this T cell receptor beta chain was counted once. Its target is unknown. Repertoires were generated with immunoSEQ multiplex PCR, while TCRdb's copy carries only in-frame clones and drops some. The table shows 200,000 to 250,000 clones, with 85% to 90% occurring only once. These data come from a study of cytomegalovirus exposure and HLA in healthy donors. Study-level results: Among TCR beta chains, those listed as cytomegalovirus-associated numbered fewer than 200. Rarity marked most TCR sequences, yet some public TCRs occurred in many donors. According to reports, the classifier identified cytomegalovirus status with high specificity and sensitivity.

Among the 110 or so subjects of the validation cohort, separate from the approximately 700-subject first cohort, were the donors. The CDR3 covers 13 residues. V lost 8 bases and J 5 bases, leaving 15 bases between the germline ends. Germline lookup yields CDR1 SEHNR and CDR2 FQNEAQ (reference sequence). The source material was PBMCs. The chain uses TRBV7-9 and TRBJ2-5; weak D call: TRBD2 (5 bases). The TCR was taken from a man aged 18 to 30 in good health and CMV-seronegative. CDR3 amino acids: CASLRLRGETQYF. As DNA, the CDR3 is TGTGCCAGCTTAAGGCTTCGCGGGGAGACCCAGTACTTC.